The entry below describes one T cell receptor beta chain. Its antigen remains unidentified. The data belong to a study of cytomegalovirus exposure and HLA in healthy donors. Study observations and caveats: Researchers reportedly found TCR beta sequences accurately predicted most subjects' HLA-A and HLA-B alleles.

Trimming stripped 0 bases from V and 4 bases from J, with 10 bases between. The germline V gene encodes CDR1 SGHNT and CDR2 YYREEE (reference sequence). There are 14 residues in the CDR3. The PCR used 60 Vbeta and 13 Jbeta primers. Profiled with immunoSEQ multiplex PCR; TCRdb holds only in-frame clones, not every one. This table holds roughly 90,000 clones. The V and J genes are TRBV5-4 and TRBJ2-5, with D possibly TRBD1 on 6 matching bases. The source is a middle-aged man in good health and CMV-seropositive. Sequenced sample: PBMCs. The CDR3 bases are TGTGCCAGCAGCTTGGACATACAGGGAGAGACCCAGTACTTC. Protein: CASSLDIQGETQYF. Full variable domain (missing parts from reference TRBV5-4 and TRBJ2-5): ETGVTQSPTHLIKTRGQQVTLRCSSQSGHNTVSWYQQALGQGPQFIFQYYREEENGRGNFPPRFSGLQFPNYSSELNVNALELDDSALYLCASSLDIQGETQYFGPGTRLLVL.